The 9 T cell receptor beta chains below all came from one sample that was sequenced in a study of T-cell reconstitution after alpha-beta-depleted transplantation in children. Molecular barcoding with unique molecular identifiers was used for the TCRbeta library. MiXCR, run by TCRdb on the PCR reads, gives a single entry per CDR3 protein. The sample lists tens of thousands of distinct CDR3 sequences; roughly 46% were seen once. Sequencing was performed on PBMCs, mostly from graft donor cells, taken 360 days after TCRalphabeta/CD19-depleted stem cell transplant. The receptors were sampled from a male patient under 18 who had a stem cell transplant for acute lymphoblastic leukemia, so the T cells may come from the graft donor.

This clonotype was found a few times. The chain is built from TRBV20-1 and TRBJ2-1; 12 bases are a match to TRBD1. V lost 2 bases to trimming and J lost 4 bases; unmatched junction nucleotides: 3. The germline V gene has CDR1 DFQATT and CDR2 SNEGSKA (reference sequence). CDR3 size: 15 residues. DNA of the CDR3: TGCAGTGCTAGAAAGGGACAGGGGGCTTACAATGAGCAGTTCTTC. Amino acid sequence: CSARKGQGAYNEQFF.

V is TRBV20-1 and J is TRBJ2-7; D is unclear. V shed 3 bases and J shed 0 bases, with 9 bases lying between them. Germline V gene data show CDR1 as DFQATT and CDR2 as SNEGSKA (reference sequence). The CDR3 is 13 amino acids. CDR3 sequence reads: CSASPFSSYEQYF. CDR3 DNA: TGCAGTGCTAGTCCCTTTAGCTCCTACGAGCAGTACTTC.

The chain recombines TRBV13 with TRBJ2-7; TRBD1 aligns across 7 bases. CDR3 length: 16 residues. Per germline, CDR1 PRHDT and CDR2 FYEKMQ (reference sequence). Trimming removed 5 bases from V and 0 bases from J; junction bases left unmatched: 10. The CDR3 loop reads CASSVLGTESSYEQYF. The CDR3 DNA follows: TGTGCCAGCAGCGTACTCGGGACAGAGAGCTCCTACGAGCAGTACTTC.

This chain links TRBV5-6 with TRBJ2-7, with no clear D. Per germline, CDR1 SGHDT and CDR2 YYEEEE. V was shortened by 2 bases and J by 9 bases, with 9 bases between the two germline ends. This CDR3 is built from 11 residues. The CDR3 is CASSLSGRQYF. CDR3 sequence (DNA): TGTGCCAGCAGCTTATCAGGCCGGCAGTACTTC.

The V gene is TRBV6-1, the J gene TRBJ2-7, with a tentative D call TRBD1 (6 bases). Germline CDR1 MNHNS, CDR2 SASEGT. With 8 bases removed from V and 7 bases from J, the gap between germline ends came to 21 bases. The CDR3 totals 14 residues. The CDR3 loop is CASGRPDSTGEQYF. CDR3 nucleotide sequence: TGTGCCAGCGGCCGCCCGGACAGCACGGGGGAGCAGTACTTC.

This chain links TRBV5-1 with TRBJ2-3; 7 bases fit TRBD1. The CDR3 is 19 residues long. The germline V gene encodes CDR1 SGHRS and CDR2 YFSETQ. Trimming removed 4 bases from V and 1 base from J; junction bases left unmatched: 18. CDR3 nucleotides: TGCGCCAGCAGCCAGCCGAGGACAGGAAGCACTGTAGGCACAGATACGCAGTATTTT. Protein: CASSQPRTGSTVGTDTQYF.

The V gene is TRBV28, the J gene TRBJ2-7; 11 positions match TRBD1. V lost 3 bases, J lost 4 bases, and 2 bases stayed unmatched. The CDR3 contains 14 residues. The germline V gene has CDR1 MDHEN and CDR2 SYDVKM. CDR3 nucleotide sequence: TGTGCCAGCAGTTTCCGGGACAGGGGGTACGAGCAGTACTTC. Its translation: CASSFRDRGYEQYF.

V usage is TRBV6-4 and J usage is TRBJ1-1; no firm D call. Germline lookup yields CDR1 MRHNA and CDR2 SNTAGT. V was pared by 8 bases and J by 5 bases, with 12 bases between. This CDR3 region has 12 residues. The CDR3, as DNA: TGTGCCAGCGGGCTGGGAGGGACTGAAGCTTTCTTT. Translating it yields CASGLGGTEAFF.

A few counts support this clonotype. The rearrangement links TRBV24-1 to TRBJ2-2; no definite D call. CDR1 is KGHDR and CDR2 is SFDVKD in the germline V gene. The V end lost 7 bases, the J end lost 6 bases, and 5 bases lay between the germline ends. CDR3 length: 11 residues. The CDR3 nucleotides read TGTGCCACCAGAGACTCCGGGGAGCTGTTTTTT. Translation gives CATRDSGELFF.